The clone carrying this T cell receptor (beta chain) was detected ten times or more. Its matching antigen is unknown. The sample comes from a study of identical twins. Whole-study results and caveats: Low generation-probability sequences were in excess among twin-shared out-of-frame alpha sequences. Whereas memory repertoires showed no such difference, abundant cord blood beta clonotypes carried fewer insertions.

CDR1 is DFQATT, CDR2 SNEGSKA, per germline (reference sequence). Trimming pared 1 base from V and 4 bases from J, leaving 10 bases between. This CDR3 comprises 13 residues. TCRdb reprocessed the 5' RACE reads via MiXCR and lists one record per CDR3 protein. The table has about 100,000 distinct CDR3 sequences, 5.9% seen once; the top ten hold about 12%. The donors were all healthy and Caucasian. The origin of this receptor is a woman between 45 and 65 years old in good health. Specimen: memory T cells sorted from blood. The chain has TRBV20-1 and TRBJ2-5; D possibly corresponds to TRBD2 (6 bases). CDR3 loop: CSARGTGVETQYF. For the CDR3, the DNA is TGCAGTGCTAGAGGGACGGGAGTAGAGACCCAGTACTTC.